This T cell receptor beta chain came from a study of T cell responses to AZD1222 COVID-19 vaccine. This table comes from immunoSEQ multiplex PCR, and its TCRdb copy is limited to in-frame clones, with some not included. The sample yields under 85,000 clones, roughly nine tenths seen once. Overall study findings and caveats: Elevations in Spike-specific TCR breadth and depth followed administration of two AZD1222 doses. None of the repertoires were sampled until the peak T cell response had passed. Close to half of all spike-specific TCRs reportedly target regions of the variants that are unmutated. Mostly white British, mostly female donors; authors suggested clonal diversity may be underestimated.

Comment on this clone: Its antigen is still unknown.

The CDR3 spans 15 residues. The V end lost 5 bases, the J end lost 0 bases, and 14 bases lay between the germline ends. The V gene's germline CDR1 is PRHDT and CDR2 FYEKMQ (reference sequence). The receptor's source is an adult who received the AZD1222 COVID-19 vaccine. Sequences were derived from peripheral blood, sampled 28 days after the second AZD1222 dose. The chain couples TRBV13 to TRBJ2-7; no clear D. The CDR3 region is CASSPRTESSYEQYF. The CDR3 nucleotides read TGTGCCAGCAGCCCTAGGACGGAGAGCTCCTACGAGCAGTACTTC.